This passage covers 17 T cell receptor beta chains from one sample sequenced in a study of cytomegalovirus exposure and HLA in healthy donors. The PCR contained 60 Vbeta and 13 Jbeta primers. The method was immunoSEQ multiplex PCR; TCRdb's version includes in-frame clones alone and lacks a portion of them. This sample has under 300,000 clones; about nine tenths occur once, and the top ten carry 1.5% to 2%. Material for sequencing was PBMCs. All receptors come from a girl aged 2-10 years in good health and CMV-seronegative.

The rearrangement joins TRBV13 to TRBJ2-1; TRBD1 matches 9 bases. The CDR3 extends over 16 amino acids. After removal of 1 base from V and 1 base from J, the junction contained 2 bases not matched to a gene. The germline gives CDR1 PRHDT, CDR2 FYEKMQ (reference sequence). This chain's CDR3 is CASSLAGTGSYNEQFF. CDR3 in DNA: TGTGCCAGCAGCTTAGCCGGGACAGGGTCCTACAATGAGCAGTTCTTC. The whole variable domain, remainder taken from reference TRBV13 and TRBJ2-1, is AAGVIQSPRHLIKEKRETATLKCYPIPRHDTVYWYQQGPGQDPQFLISFYEKMQSDKGSIPDRFSAQQFSDYHSELNMSSLELGDSALYFCASSLAGTGSYNEQFFGPGTRLTVL.

The rearrangement uses TRBV10-3 and TRBJ2-3; 8 nucleotides line up with TRBD2. CDR3 length: 13 amino acids. Germline V CDR1 and CDR2: ENHRY, SYGVKD. J gave up 5 bases and V 6 bases, and 4 bases lay outside the gene matches. CDR3 loop: CAISGRGGDTQYF. The CDR3 nucleotides are TGTGCCATCAGCGGGAGGGGAGGAGATACGCAGTATTTT.

This clone was counted once. The chain employs TRBV7-3 and TRBJ2-3; tentative D call: TRBD2 (7 bases). Germline V lookup: CDR1 SGHTA, CDR2 FQGTGA. Trimming left V 5 bases short and J 2 bases short, with 14 bases between. CDR3 length: 15 residues. The CDR3 spells CASSGVGGATDTQYF. The CDR3 DNA reads TGTGCCAGCAGCGGGGTGGGGGGGGCCACAGATACGCAGTATTTT.

In nucleotides, the CDR3 is TGCGCCAGCAACATAGGGACAGGGGCAAACACTGAAGCTTTCTTT. Amino acids: CASNIGTGANTEAFF. This chain joins TRBV5-1 and TRBJ1-1, with 10 bases lining up with TRBD1. The CDR3 sequence is 15 residues long. With V trimmed by 6 bases and J by 2 bases, 7 bases remained unmatched. Germline CDR1 SGHRS, CDR2 YFSETQ. Complete variable domain (other parts from reference TRBV5-1 and TRBJ1-1): KAGVTQTPRYLIKTRGQQVTLSCSPISGHRSVSWYQQTPGQGLQFLFEYFSETQRNKGNFPGRFSGRQFSNSRSEMNVSTLELGDSALYLCASNIGTGANTEAFFGQGTRLTVV.

The rearrangement uses TRBV5-4 and TRBJ2-7; 7 nucleotides match TRBD2. CDR3 length: 13 amino acids. J lost 3 bases, V lost 3 bases, and 3 bases had no gene match. The germline gives CDR1 SGHNT, CDR2 YYREEE (reference sequence). This CDR3 is CASSWERDYEQYF. The DNA of the CDR3 is TGTGCCAGCAGCTGGGAGCGGGACTACGAGCAGTACTTC.

The J gene is TRBJ2-1, the V gene TRBV27, with D possibly matching TRBD2 (5 bases). This CDR3 is built from 15 residues. Germline assignment: CDR1 MNHEY and CDR2 SMNVEV (reference sequence). V lost 7 bases and J 2 bases, leaving 15 bases between the germline ends. As DNA, the CDR3 is TGTGCCAGCAAGGCTCTCTGGGGAGCCTACAATGAGCAGTTCTTC. The encoded protein is CASKALWGAYNEQFF.

The chain carries TRBV13 and TRBJ1-1; 7 bases line up with TRBD1. The CDR3 sequence is 14 residues long. In germline, CDR1 is PRHDT, CDR2 FYEKMQ (reference sequence). V lost 4 bases, J lost 4 bases, and 6 bases stayed unmatched. CDR3 DNA: TGTGCCAGCAGCTCAAACAGGGGTGGCACTGAAGCTTTCTTT. This codes for CASSSNRGGTEAFF.

The chain recombines TRBV9 with TRBJ2-3; TRBD1 is a possible D gene (6 bases). V lost 3 bases and J lost 1, with 12 bases in between. CDR3 length: 15 amino acids. CDR1 and CDR2 (germline): SGDLS, YYNGEE. In nucleotides, the CDR3 is TGTGCCAGCAGCGGACCGGGACAAGGCACAGATACGCAGTATTTT. Translated: CASSGPGQGTDTQYF.

The chain recombines TRBV6-5 with TRBJ1-1, with TRBD1 as a possible D gene (5 bases). Germline values: CDR1 MNHEY, CDR2 SVGAGI. The CDR3 length is 14 residues. Trimming pared 5 bases from V and 3 bases from J, leaving 13 bases between. This chain's CDR3 is CASSAEGIDTEAFF. DNA of the CDR3: TGTGCCAGCAGTGCGGAGGGGATAGACACTGAAGCTTTCTTT.

This chain uses TRBV4-1 with TRBJ2-3; 9 nucleotides align to TRBD2. The V and J ends lost 5 bases and 4 bases, in that order; junction bases with no gene match: 13. The CDR3 length is 17 residues. The germline gives CDR1 MGHRA, CDR2 YSYEKL. The CDR3 DNA is TGCGCCAGCAGCAAAGTTAATCAGCGGGAGGTCTCAGATACGCAGTATTTT. Amino acids: CASSKVNQREVSDTQYF.

The genes are TRBV5-5 and TRBJ1-1; D remains ambiguous. The germline gives CDR1 SGHKS, CDR2 YYEKEE (reference sequence). The CDR3 extends over 13 amino acids. Trimming took off 2 bases at V and 1 base at J, with 6 bases between the two ends. CDR3 residues: CASSLLENTEAFF. The CDR3 DNA follows: TGTGCCAGCAGCTTATTAGAGAACACTGAAGCTTTCTTT.

This chain uses TRBV7-9 with TRBJ1-1; D unresolved. This CDR3 region has 14 residues. The germline CDR1 and CDR2 sequences are SEHNR and FQNEAQ (reference sequence). V was shortened by 5 bases and J by 5 bases, with 15 bases between the two germline ends. The CDR3, as DNA: TGTGCCAGCAGCACCCAGATCCGTTGGACTGAAGCTTTCTTT. It encodes CASSTQIRWTEAFF.

This clone was detected a few times. The chain employs TRBV2 and TRBJ2-5; the D gene is possibly TRBD2 (5 bases). Looked up from germline, CDR1 is SNHLY and CDR2 is FYNNEI. CDR3 length equals 14 residues. The germline V and J ends were trimmed by 6 bases and 5 bases, with 16 bases remaining between them. The CDR3 protein is CASRVSSGWETQYF. The CDR3 DNA follows: TGTGCCAGCAGGGTCAGTTCGGGGTGGGAGACCCAGTACTTC.

The CDR3 sequence: CASSYDRESYEQYF. CDR3 in DNA: TGTGCCAGCAGCTACGACAGGGAATCCTACGAGCAGTACTTC. V is TRBV5-6 and J is TRBJ2-7, with 7 bases that match TRBD1. This CDR3 has 14 residues. Trimming took 3 bases from V and 1 from J; bases not matched to a gene: 4. The germline CDR1 and CDR2 sequences are SGHDT and YYEEEE.

This sequence joins TRBV5-6 and TRBJ2-1; no clear D. The CDR3 consists of 15 residues. Germline CDR1 and CDR2: SGHDT and YYEEEE. V lost 0 bases and J 0 bases, leaving 7 bases between the germline ends. CDR3 nucleotide sequence: TGTGCCAGCAGCTTGGAGCTGAGCTCCTACAATGAGCAGTTCTTC. It specifies CASSLELSSYNEQFF.

V and J are TRBV20-1 and TRBJ1-4, with D uncertain. Trimming removed 5 bases from V and 3 bases from J, with 4 bases in between. Germline CDR1 is DFQATT and CDR2 is SNEGSKA (reference sequence). CDR3 length equals 11 residues. The CDR3 sequence is CSAAPNEKLFF. CDR3 DNA sequence: TGCAGTGCTGCGCCTAATGAAAAACTGTTTTTT.

V and J are TRBV7-9 and TRBJ2-6; D remains ambiguous. Germline assignment: CDR1 SEHNR and CDR2 FQNEAQ (reference sequence). Trimming stripped 7 bases from V and 0 bases from J, with 10 bases between. This CDR3 comprises 15 residues. CDR3 region: CASIGGTSGANVLTF. CDR3 sequence (DNA): TGTGCCAGCATTGGCGGAACCTCTGGGGCCAACGTCCTGACTTTC. Using reference TRBV7-9 and TRBJ2-6 for the parts outside the CDR3, the full variable domain is DTGVSQNPRHKITKRGQNVTFRCDPISEHNRLYWYRQTLGQGPEFLTYFQNEAQLEKSRLLSDRFSAERPKGSFSTLEIQRTEQGDSAMYLCASIGGTSGANVLTFGAGSRLTVL.